This T cell receptor beta chain was recovered during a study of blood T cell repertoires in COVID-19. Only in-frame clones appear in the TCRdb table, and some are missing; sequencing was by immunoSEQ multiplex PCR. The data show roughly 150,000 clones, approximately 83% seen once. Germline V gene sequence: CDR1 SEHNR, CDR2 FQNEAQ (reference sequence). The V end was cut by 5 bases, the J end by 3 bases, with 5 bases between. This CDR3 is 12 amino acids long. The sequence came from a man between 65 and 85 years old who had been exposed to COVID-19. Material: PBMCs or T cells enriched from blood (not recorded which). The gene calls are TRBV7-9 and TRBJ1-3, with no clear D. The CDR3 bases are TGTGCCAGCAGCCACAGTGGAAACACCATATATTTT. This gives the protein CASSHSGNTIYF.